The 19 T cell receptor beta chains in this list originate from one sample, sequenced in a study of identical twins. TCRdb re-analysed the 5' RACE reads in MiXCR, keeping a single row per CDR3 protein. Here the sample spans around 370,000 distinct CDR3 sequences, roughly 9% being singletons. Sequenced input: naive T cells sorted from blood. These receptors were collected from a woman between 45 and 60 years old in good health.

Ten or more counts support this clonotype. The J gene is TRBJ1-2, the V gene TRBV3-1, with D uncertain. The CDR3 has 13 amino acids. Germline CDR1 is LGHDT and CDR2 is YNNKEL (reference sequence). V lost 4 bases and J 6 bases, leaving 12 bases between the germline ends. DNA of the CDR3: TGTGCCAGCAGCCTGTTACGACAAGATGGCTACACCTTC. Translating it yields CASSLLRQDGYTF.

The sample holds a few counts of this clonotype. The V call is TRBV11-2, the J call TRBJ1-1; no clear D. Trimming cost V 1 base and J 6 bases, with 12 bases left between them. Germline V gene data show CDR1 as SGHAT and CDR2 as FQNNGV. This CDR3 has 14 residues. This CDR3 is CASSLAVDVPEAFF. Here the CDR3 DNA reads TGTGCCAGCAGCTTAGCGGTGGATGTTCCTGAAGCTTTCTTT. Complete variable domain (other parts from reference TRBV11-2 and TRBJ1-1): EAGVAQSPRYKIIEKRQSVAFWCNPISGHATLYWYQQILGQGPKLLIQFQNNGVVDDSQLPKDRFSAERLKGVDSTLKIQPAKLEDSAVYLCASSLAVDVPEAFFGQGTRLTVV.

The table lists this clonotype with many counts. V gene TRBV12-3 or TRBV12-4 combines with J gene TRBJ2-1, with 7 bases that match TRBD2. V trimming: 6 bases; J trimming: 7 bases; junction bases outside the gene matches: 12. The length of the CDR3 is 15 residues. CDR3 DNA: TGTGCCAGCAGCCCCGAGCGGGGACTGGGGAATGAGCAGTTCTTC. Translation gives CASSPERGLGNEQFF.

This clonotype was seen ten or more times. The chain is built from TRBV12-3 or TRBV12-4 and TRBJ2-1, with TRBD2 identical over 9 bases. V trimming: 3 bases; J trimming: 15 bases; junction bases outside the gene matches: 6. The CDR3 loop spans 12 amino acids. The CDR3 sequence: CASSFGGLALFF. As DNA, the CDR3 is TGTGCCAGCAGTTTTGGGGGACTAGCTCTGTTCTTC.

This clonotype showed up many times. The chain carries TRBV25-1 and TRBJ1-4; D may be TRBD1 (5 bases). V was cut by 6 bases and J by 8 bases, with 16 bases left in between. From germline, CDR1 is MGHDK and CDR2 SYGVNS. This CDR3 has 14 amino acids. The CDR3 DNA follows: TGTGCCAGCAGCGCAGGGCGGCCCGGAGAAAAACTGTTTTTT. Encoded protein: CASSAGRPGEKLFF.

This clonotype appeared many times. V is TRBV20-1 and J is TRBJ2-7; TRBD1 might be the D (5 bases). Per germline, CDR1 DFQATT and CDR2 SNEGSKA (reference sequence). CDR3 length equals 14 residues. Deletions cut 0 bases from V and 6 bases from J, with 15 bases between. The CDR3 nucleotides read TGCAGTGCTAGAGATAGGGGCCTTAGCCTCGAGCAGTACTTC. Translated: CSARDRGLSLEQYF.

V is TRBV20-1 and J is TRBJ2-3, with D tentatively TRBD2 (5 bases). The CDR3 runs to 14 residues. Germline V lookup: CDR1 DFQATT, CDR2 SNEGSKA (reference sequence). V lost 3 bases and J lost 5, with 15 bases in between. CDR3 sequence reads: CSASSGLAGDTQYF. CDR3 sequence (DNA): TGCAGTGCTAGTTCGGGCCTGGCGGGAGATACGCAGTATTTT.

This clonotype showed up just a few times. A much more abundant neighbour one base away suggests this may be a read error. The rearrangement joins TRBV12-3 or TRBV12-4 to TRBJ1-1; 9 bases match TRBD1. This CDR3 region has 12 residues. V was pared by 8 bases and J by 4 bases, with 2 bases of the junction left unmatched. The CDR3 loop is CASLQGATEAFF. The DNA of the CDR3 is TGTGCCAGCTTACAGGGGGCCACTGAAGCTTTCTTT.

This clonotype was seen only a few times. The chain is built from TRBV29-1 and TRBJ2-6; tentatively, D is TRBD1 (5 bases). This CDR3 contains 17 residues. Germline-derived CDR1 and CDR2 are SQVTM and ANQGSEA. V was shortened by 4 bases and J by 0 bases, with 16 bases between the two germline ends. This CDR3 is CSVAPGILLSGANVLTF. CDR3 coding DNA: TGCAGCGTTGCCCCAGGGATTCTCCTCTCTGGGGCCAACGTCCTGACTTTC. The full variable domain, with the rest looked up from reference TRBV29-1 and TRBJ2-6, is SAVISQKPSRDICQRGTSLTIQCQVDSQVTMMFWYRQQPGQSLTLIATANQGSEATYESGFVIDKFPISRPNLTFSTLTVSNMSPEDSSIYLCSVAPGILLSGANVLTFGAGSRLTVL.

Remarks on this clonotype: One end of the junction is discordant with germline, which a read error may explain. J is TRBJ2-7 and V is TRBV11-2, with TRBD2 matching over 9 bases. Germline CDR1 is SGHAT and CDR2 is FQNNGV. This CDR3 has 14 amino acids. CDR3 DNA: TGTGCCAGCGGCTTAGCGGGAGTGTCCTACGAGCAGTACTTC. This encodes CASGLAGVSYEQYF.

This clonotype was seen more than once but under ten times. The V gene is TRBV6-5, the J gene TRBJ1-6, with D possibly TRBD1 on 6 matching bases. This CDR3 comprises 12 residues. Germline V gene sequence: CDR1 MNHEY, CDR2 SVGAGI. The germline V and J ends were trimmed by 5 bases and 7 bases, with 6 bases remaining between them. CDR3 region: CASSQGNSPLHF. CDR3 coding DNA: TGTGCCAGCAGTCAGGGGAATTCACCCCTCCACTTT.

This chain joins TRBV15 and TRBJ2-4; D remains unclear. The CDR3 is 13 amino acids. The germline V and J ends were trimmed by 2 bases and 0 bases, with 2 bases remaining between them. Per germline, CDR1 LNHNV and CDR2 YYDKDF (reference sequence). CDR3 DNA: TGTGCCACCAGCAGACCAGCCAAAAACATTCAGTACTTC. Translated, it gives CATSRPAKNIQYF.

The chain uses TRBV12-3 or TRBV12-4 and TRBJ2-3; D is ambiguous. The CDR3 is made up of 12 amino acids. Trimming pared 2 bases from V and 5 bases from J, leaving 5 bases between. The CDR3 nucleotides read TGTGCCAGCAGTTTACGAGAAGATACGCAGTATTTT. Amino acid sequence: CASSLREDTQYF.

This clonotype has a count of ten or more. The CDR3 nucleotides are TGTGCCACCCGACGAACCGGGGAGCTGTTTTTT. Translation: CATRRTGELFF. The genes are TRBV12-3 or TRBV12-4 and TRBJ2-2; D remains ambiguous. This CDR3 has 11 amino acids. Trimming stripped 10 bases from V and 5 bases from J, with 8 bases between.

The genes are TRBV5-4 and TRBJ1-1, with 7 positions matching TRBD1. Trimming cost V 3 bases and J 1 base; bases outside gene matches: 3. Per germline, CDR1 SGHNT and CDR2 YYREEE (reference sequence). The CDR3 runs to 14 residues. CDR3 sequence (DNA): TGTGCCAGCAGCTGGGACAGATCGAACACTGAAGCTTTCTTT. Translation gives CASSWDRSNTEAFF.

This clonotype was seen ten or more times. The V call is TRBV7-3, the J call TRBJ2-3, with a tentative D call TRBD2 (5 bases). This CDR3 spans 16 amino acids. CDR1 and CDR2 (germline): SGHTA, FQGTGA. V gave up 3 bases and J gave up 3 bases, with 16 bases separating them. The CDR3 coding sequence is TGTGCCAGCAGCTTCGTGGGGAGCGGAAGGACAGATACGCAGTATTTT. Its translation: CASSFVGSGRTDTQYF.

This clonotype was recorded a few times. The CDR3 sequence is CASSESVYARNQNIQYF. CDR3 DNA: TGTGCCAGCAGTGAGAGCGTCTACGCCCGGAATCAAAACATTCAGTACTTC. J is TRBJ2-4 and V is TRBV2; D ambiguous. V was pared by 3 bases and J by 5 bases, with 20 bases between. CDR1 is SNHLY and CDR2 is FYNNEI in the germline V gene. The CDR3 length is 17 residues. Supplemented by reference TRBV2 and TRBJ2-4, the full variable domain reads EPEVTQTPSHQVTQMGQEVILRCVPISNHLYFYWYRQILGQKVEFLVSFYNNEISEKSEIFDDQFSVERPDGSNFTLKIRSTKLEDSAMYFCASSESVYARNQNIQYFGAGTRLSVL.

The chain is built from TRBV5-1 and TRBJ1-1; unclear D gene. This CDR3 region has 13 residues. The germline gives CDR1 SGHRS, CDR2 YFSETQ. V gave up 4 bases and J gave up 3 bases, with 10 bases separating them. CDR3 sequence (DNA): TGCGCCAGCAGCCCCCATCAGGACACTGAAGCTTTCTTT. Translating gives CASSPHQDTEAFF.

This clonotype came up many times. The chain couples TRBV7-6 to TRBJ1-2; D is uncertain. From germline, CDR1 is SGHVS and CDR2 FNYEAQ. Deletions cut 0 bases from V and 6 bases from J, with 8 bases between. The CDR3 runs to 13 residues. The CDR3 DNA follows: TGTGCCAGCAGCTTAGCAGGGTTTCATGGCTACACCTTC. Protein: CASSLAGFHGYTF.